The sequence of this T cell receptor beta chain was determined in a study of cytomegalovirus exposure and HLA in healthy donors. CDR3 length equals 15 residues. With 11 bases clipped from V and 4 bases from J, the junction kept 10 bases outside the gene matches. Germline V gene lookup returns CDR1 SGHTA and CDR2 FQGNSA. The repertoire was sequenced with immunoSEQ multiplex PCR; TCRdb's copy has only in-frame clones and lacks some. The table lists 190,000 or so clones, 65% to 85% of them singletons. General observations from the study: Clusters of TCRs from the first cohort tended to co-occur in the 95 to 150 validation repertoires (as a later analysis found). The study found most TCR sequences rare, yet found some public TCRs in many donors. Listed as cytomegalovirus-associated were around 160 TCR beta chains. Cytomegalovirus status was reportedly diagnosed by the classifier with high sensitivity and specificity.

This clone was observed a single time. Its antigen is still unknown. The sample taken for sequencing was PBMCs. The sequence came from a woman aged 18-29 years in good health and CMV-seropositive. This sequence joins TRBV7-2 and TRBJ2-7; 14 nucleotides agree with TRBD2. The CDR3 sequence is CACGRLAGGLYEQYF. CDR3 nucleotide sequence: TGTGCCTGCGGTCGACTAGCGGGGGGGTTATACGAGCAGTACTTC.